This record covers a single TCR beta chain. This sample is part of a study of T cell changes during pregnancy in multiple sclerosis. Germline-derived CDR1 and CDR2 are SGDLS and YYNGEE. Unmatched junction bases numbered 4, after V lost 3 bases and J lost 0 bases. The CDR3 extends over 16 amino acids. Using immunoSEQ multiplex PCR, the repertoire was profiled, and TCRdb retains in-frame clones only, with some absent. The sample shows some 120,000 clones, about 93% of them seen only once. The chain recombines TRBV9 with TRBJ2-3; 10 bases are a match to TRBD2. The sequences come from peripheral blood, collected in the third trimester of pregnancy. This receptor was taken from a female donor with multiple sclerosis, enrolled in a pregnancy study. Here the CDR3 reads CASSALTSGSTDTQYF. In nucleotides, the CDR3 is TGTGCCAGCAGCGCCTTGACTAGCGGGAGCACAGATACGCAGTATTTT.